The source of this T cell receptor (beta chain) is a study of response to subunit inactivated influenza vaccine. Whole-study findings and limits: With each seasonal influenza vaccination, the authors suggested, few new T cells are recruited.

The CDR3 runs 14 residues. Germline V gene lookup returns CDR1 SQVTM and CDR2 ANQGSEA. Trimming left V 4 bases short and J 2 bases short, with 12 bases between. One entry per CDR3 protein, called by TCRdb with MiXCR from the RT-PCR reads. The sample lists roughly 710,000 distinct CDR3 sequences, 12% to 15% occurring once. Notes on this clonotype: What it binds is not known.

Sequenced material: PBMCs from blood, taken roughly 2 weeks before vaccination. The TCR originated in a man over 45 who received an inactivated influenza vaccine. V is TRBV29-1 and J is TRBJ2-1; D remains unclear. This CDR3 reads CSVGRLLTYNEQFF. In nucleotides, the CDR3 is TGCAGCGTTGGTCGCCTACTTACCTACAATGAGCAGTTCTTC.